Shown below are 22 T cell receptor beta chains from a single sample sequenced in a study of CD8 T cells in Susac syndrome. Roughly 0.45 to 1 ug RNA was reverse transcribed with random hexamers. TCRdb fed the immunoSEQ multiplex PCR reads into MiXCR, producing one record per CDR3 protein. The data show under 95,000 distinct CDR3 sequences, around 94% seen once. Sequenced material: CD4+ T cells from PBMCs. These receptors were collected from a human donor with Susac syndrome.

This sequence joins TRBV20-1 and TRBJ2-5; TRBD2 agrees at 10 bases. The germline CDR1 and CDR2 sequences are DFQATT and SNEGSKA (reference sequence). V trimming: 6 bases; J trimming: 5 bases; junction bases outside the gene matches: 9. CDR3 length equals 14 residues. The CDR3 region has the DNA TGCAGTGCGAGCGGGGGGGCCTCTGGGGAGACCCAGTACTTC. Its translation is CSASGGASGETQYF.

The chain links TRBV4-3 to TRBJ1-2; perhaps TRBD1 as D (5 bases). This CDR3 is built from 13 residues. Trimming stripped 0 bases from V and 8 bases from J, with 10 bases between. Germline V gene sequence: CDR1 LGHNA, CDR2 YSLEER. In nucleotides, the CDR3 is TGCGCCAGCAGCCAAGATCGGGGGAGCGGCTACACCTTC. Protein: CASSQDRGSGYTF.

The rearrangement links TRBV30 to TRBJ2-3; D gene unclear. CDR1 and CDR2 from the germline V gene are GTSNPN and SVGIG (reference sequence). Between the trimmed V and J ends, which lost 2 bases and 3 bases, there was a span of 9 bases. The CDR3 is 13 residues long. The CDR3 sequence: CAWSIGETDTQYF. CDR3 bases: TGTGCCTGGAGTATAGGAGAAACAGATACGCAGTATTTT.

V usage is TRBV2 and J usage is TRBJ1-5; D uncertain. Germline assignment: CDR1 SNHLY and CDR2 FYNNEI. Trimming shortened V by 6 bases and J by 3 bases, and 9 bases separated the two germline ends. CDR3 length: 13 residues. CDR3 residues: CASSPSFNQPQHF. The CDR3 bases are TGTGCCAGCAGCCCTAGTTTCAATCAGCCCCAGCATTTT.

The table lists this clonotype with a count of one. This chain links TRBV12-3 or TRBV12-4 with TRBJ1-5, with D maybe TRBD1 (6 bases). V dropped 3 bases and J dropped 9 bases, with 15 bases sitting between them. This CDR3 spans 14 amino acids. The CDR3 sequence is CASSFTGHPAPQHF. The CDR3 nucleotides are TGTGCCAGCAGTTTTACAGGGCACCCAGCGCCCCAGCATTTT.

Only one count was recorded for this clonotype. The V call is TRBV4-1, the J call TRBJ2-5; D is unclear. The CDR3 runs 14 residues. Germline values: CDR1 MGHRA, CDR2 YSYEKL. V lost 0 bases, J lost 7 bases, and 12 bases lay in between. CDR3 region: CASSQEGRGWTQYF. The CDR3 bases are TGCGCCAGCAGCCAAGAAGGGCGCGGATGGACCCAGTACTTC.

The chain employs TRBV7-9 and TRBJ1-1; D is unclear. This CDR3 has 13 amino acids. With 3 bases removed from V and 4 bases from J, the gap between germline ends came to 9 bases. Germline CDR1 and CDR2: SEHNR and FQNEAQ (reference sequence). The CDR3 spells CASSFIGITEAFF. The CDR3 nucleotides are TGTGCCAGCAGCTTCATAGGGATCACTGAAGCTTTCTTT.

This rearrangement joins TRBV12-3 or TRBV12-4 to TRBJ1-5; 11 bases map to TRBD1. The V gene end was trimmed by 6 bases and the J gene end by 2 bases; junction bases not matched to a gene: 6. This CDR3 comprises 16 residues. CDR3 residues: CASSQRTGGGNQPQHF. The CDR3 region has the DNA TGTGCCAGCAGCCAGAGGACAGGGGGCGGCAATCAGCCCCAGCATTTT.

The chain combines TRBV7-2 with TRBJ1-3; possible D gene TRBD1, 5 bases. The V gene lost 4 bases and the J gene lost 0 bases, with 7 bases spanning the gap. The germline gives CDR1 SGHTA, CDR2 FQGNSA. There are 14 residues in the CDR3. The CDR3 nucleotides read TGTGCCAGCAGCTCGACAGCCTCTGGAAACACCATATATTTT. Its translation: CASSSTASGNTIYF.

The chain employs TRBV5-1 and TRBJ2-7; a weak D match, TRBD1 (6 bases). Germline V gene data show CDR1 as SGHRS and CDR2 as YFSETQ. The CDR3 extends over 15 amino acids. Trimming stripped 4 bases from V and 6 bases from J, with 20 bases between. CDR3 protein: CASSPEGQGIREQYF. The CDR3, as DNA: TGCGCCAGCAGCCCCGAGGGGCAGGGGATTCGCGAGCAGTACTTC.

The rearrangement links TRBV4-1 to TRBJ2-5; TRBD2 is a possible D gene (5 bases). Germline values: CDR1 MGHRA, CDR2 YSYEKL. Trimming took 4 bases from V and 5 from J, leaving 17 bases between them. The CDR3 runs 15 residues. The CDR3 DNA is TGCGCCAGCAGCCTTTCCGGCTCGGGGAAGGAGACCCAGTACTTC. It codes for CASSLSGSGKETQYF.

The chain carries TRBV15 and TRBJ2-1; D remains unclear. Germline V gene lookup returns CDR1 LNHNV and CDR2 YYDKDF (reference sequence). Trimming removed 1 base at V and 7 bases at J, with 8 bases between. The CDR3 runs 13 residues. This CDR3 is CATSRAPRNEQFF. CDR3 nucleotides: TGTGCCACCAGCAGAGCCCCGAGGAATGAGCAGTTCTTC. The whole variable domain, remainder taken from reference TRBV15 and TRBJ2-1, is DAMVIQNPRYQVTQFGKPVTLSCSQTLNHNVMYWYQQKSSQAPKLLFHYYDKDFNNEADTPDNFQSRRPNTSFCFLDIRSPGLGDTAMYLCATSRAPRNEQFFGPGTRLTVL.

V and J are TRBV19 and TRBJ2-5; 11 nucleotides line up with TRBD1. Trimming removed 7 bases from V and 6 bases from J; junction bases left unmatched: 7. Germline V lookup: CDR1 LNHDA, CDR2 SQIVND (reference sequence). This CDR3 region has 14 residues. DNA of the CDR3: TGTGCCAGTATGGGGACAGGGGGTCGGAAGACCCAGTACTTC. This translates into CASMGTGGRKTQYF.

The V and J genes are TRBV20-1 and TRBJ2-2, with a weak D call TRBD2 (5 bases). In germline, CDR1 is DFQATT, CDR2 SNEGSKA (reference sequence). CDR3 size: 14 residues. V was pared by 5 bases and J by 4 bases, with 14 bases between. The CDR3 reads CSAVKSGFTGELFF. The CDR3 region has the DNA TGCAGTGCTGTGAAGTCGGGGTTCACCGGGGAGCTGTTTTTT.

The rearrangement links TRBV20-1 to TRBJ2-5; D perhaps matches TRBD2 (6 bases). Germline V gene lookup returns CDR1 DFQATT and CDR2 SNEGSKA (reference sequence). Deletions cut 3 bases from V and 5 bases from J, with 10 bases between. There are 12 residues in the CDR3. The CDR3 is CSASNSGETQYF. The CDR3 DNA reads as TGCAGTGCTAGTAATAGCGGTGAGACCCAGTACTTC.

The chain has TRBV5-6 and TRBJ2-1; D is perhaps TRBD1 or TRBD2 (6 bases each). The CDR3 is 16 amino acids. V was trimmed by 1 base and J by 4 bases, leaving 15 bases between them. Looked up from germline, CDR1 is SGHDT and CDR2 is YYEEEE. CDR3 protein: CASSLLGGRGYNEQFF. The CDR3, as DNA: TGTGCCAGCAGCTTGTTGGGGGGCCGGGGGTACAATGAGCAGTTCTTC. Variable domain in full (rest from reference TRBV5-6 and TRBJ2-1): DAGVTQSPTHLIKTRGQQVTLRCSPKSGHDTVSWYQQALGQGPQFIFQYYEEEERQRGNFPDRFSGHQFPNYSSELNVNALLLGDSALYLCASSLLGGRGYNEQFFGPGTRLTVL.

The gene calls are TRBV9 and TRBJ2-2; possible D gene TRBD1, 6 bases. Germline V CDR1 and CDR2: SGDLS, YYNGEE. V was trimmed by 1 base and J by 4 bases, leaving 8 bases between them. CDR3 length equals 14 residues. The CDR3 sequence is CASSVRGGTGELFF. The CDR3 region has the DNA TGTGCCAGCAGCGTAAGAGGGGGCACCGGGGAGCTGTTTTTT.

The chain has TRBV5-1 and TRBJ1-1; the D is unclear. V lost 3 bases to trimming and J lost 1 base, with 10 bases between them. This CDR3 has 14 residues. CDR1 and CDR2 (germline): SGHRS, YFSETQ. The CDR3 region has the DNA TGCGCCAGCAGCTCCCTACAAACGAACACTGAAGCTTTCTTT. Translated, it gives CASSSLQTNTEAFF.

V and J are TRBV9 and TRBJ2-2, with D uncertain. Germline values: CDR1 SGDLS, CDR2 YYNGEE. Trimming cost V 1 base and J 0 bases, with 10 bases left between them. This CDR3 has 16 amino acids. The CDR3 sequence is CASSVMPDANTGELFF. The CDR3 DNA sequence: TGTGCCAGCAGCGTAATGCCAGACGCGAACACCGGGGAGCTGTTTTTT.

This sequence joins TRBV15 and TRBJ1-1; TRBD1 agrees at 7 bases. Losses at the gene ends were 2 bases for V and 3 bases for J; bases not matched to a gene: 6. The V gene's germline CDR1 is LNHNV and CDR2 YYDKDF (reference sequence). The CDR3 has 15 residues. For the CDR3, the DNA is TGTGCCACCAGCAGAACAGGGGAACTGGACACTGAAGCTTTCTTT. Protein sequence: CATSRTGELDTEAFF.

The chain uses TRBV7-3 and TRBJ2-3, with D possibly TRBD2 on 5 matching bases. CDR3 length: 14 residues. Trimming stripped 2 bases from V and 4 bases from J, with 10 bases between. Germline V gene lookup returns CDR1 SGHTA and CDR2 FQGTGA. The CDR3 reads CASSLGLAADTQYF. CDR3 coding DNA: TGTGCCAGCAGCTTAGGCCTAGCAGCAGATACGCAGTATTTT.

The chain is built from TRBV5-1 and TRBJ2-1; no firm D call. This CDR3 is built from 15 residues. V lost 3 bases and J lost 8, with 18 bases in between. Germline assignment: CDR1 SGHRS and CDR2 YFSETQ. As DNA, the CDR3 is TGCGCCAGCAGCTCCAACACGGGTTTGGGCGATGAGCAGTTCTTC. This codes for CASSSNTGLGDEQFF.